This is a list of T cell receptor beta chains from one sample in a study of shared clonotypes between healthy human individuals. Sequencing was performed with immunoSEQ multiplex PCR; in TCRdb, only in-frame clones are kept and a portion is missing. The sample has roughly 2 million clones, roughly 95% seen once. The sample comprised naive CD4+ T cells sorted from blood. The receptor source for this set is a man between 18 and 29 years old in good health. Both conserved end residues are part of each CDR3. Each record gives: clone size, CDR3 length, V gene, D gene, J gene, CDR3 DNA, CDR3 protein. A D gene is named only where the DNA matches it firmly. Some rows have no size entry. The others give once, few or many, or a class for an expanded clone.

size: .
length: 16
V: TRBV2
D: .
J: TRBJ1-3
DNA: TGTGCCAGCAGTGAAAACGGTCTGTTCTCTGGAAACACCATATATTTT
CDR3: CASSENGLFSGNTIYF

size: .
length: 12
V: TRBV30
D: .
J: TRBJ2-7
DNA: TGTGCCTGGAGTGTAATGGGTTACGAGCAGTACTTC
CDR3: CAWSVMGYEQYF

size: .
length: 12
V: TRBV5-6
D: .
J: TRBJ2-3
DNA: TGTGCCAGCAGCTTGGGGGCGGATACGCAGTATTTT
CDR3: CASSLGADTQYF

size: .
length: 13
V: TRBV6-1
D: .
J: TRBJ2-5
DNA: TGTGCCAGCAGCCTCGTCTCCACGGAGACCCAGTACTTC
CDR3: CASSLVSTETQYF

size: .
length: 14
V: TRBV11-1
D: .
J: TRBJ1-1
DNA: TGTGCCAGCAGCTCTCAGGAGGGTCGCACTGAAGCTTTCTTT
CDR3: CASSSQEGRTEAFF

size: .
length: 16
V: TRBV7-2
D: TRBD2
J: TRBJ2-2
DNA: TGTGCCAGCAGCCAAATAGCGGGAGGAAGCACCGGGGAGCTGTTTTTT
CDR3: CASSQIAGGSTGELFF

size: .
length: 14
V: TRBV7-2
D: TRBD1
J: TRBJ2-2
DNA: TGTGCCAGCAGCCTTACAGGGGCCACCGGGGAGCTGTTTTTT
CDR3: CASSLTGATGELFF

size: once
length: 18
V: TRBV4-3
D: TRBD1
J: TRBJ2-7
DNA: TGCGCCAGCAGCCAAGGCTCTCCGGAGACAGGGAAGCGCTACGAGCAGTACTTC
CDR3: CASSQGSPETGKRYEQYF

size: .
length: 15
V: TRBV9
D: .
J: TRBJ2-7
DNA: TGTGCCAGCAGCGTAGGCGGGGACCTCTCCTACGAGCAGTACTTC
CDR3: CASSVGGDLSYEQYF

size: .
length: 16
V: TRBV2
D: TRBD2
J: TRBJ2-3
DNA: TGTGCCAGCAGAAAAACTAGCGGGACTAGCACAGATACGCAGTATTTT
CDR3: CASRKTSGTSTDTQYF

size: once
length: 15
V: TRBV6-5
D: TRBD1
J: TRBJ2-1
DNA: TGTGCCAGCAGTTATCCGACCGGGACAGGGGTTGAGCAGTTCTTC
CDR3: CASSYPTGTGVEQFF

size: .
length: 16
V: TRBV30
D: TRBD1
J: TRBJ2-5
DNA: TGTGCCTGGATCTCAGGGGGCTGGGGGTACCAAGAGACCCAGTACTTC
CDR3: CAWISGGWGYQETQYF

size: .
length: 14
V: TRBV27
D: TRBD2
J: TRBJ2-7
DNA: TGTGCCGGGAGGTGGCGGGAGGGTTCCTACGAGCAGTACTTC
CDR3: CAGRWREGSYEQYF

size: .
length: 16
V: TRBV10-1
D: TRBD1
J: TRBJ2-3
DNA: TGCGCCAGCAGTGGGACCGGACAGGGTGGTACAGATACGCAGTATTTT
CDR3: CASSGTGQGGTDTQYF

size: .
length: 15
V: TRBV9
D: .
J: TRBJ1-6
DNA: TGTGCCAGCAGCAGAGACAGGCTCTCTCGTTCACCCCTCCACTTT
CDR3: CASSRDRLSRSPLHF

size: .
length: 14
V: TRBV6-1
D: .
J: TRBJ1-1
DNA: TGTGCCAGTAACAGGGCTACGCTGAACACTGAAGCTTTCTTT
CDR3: CASNRATLNTEAFF

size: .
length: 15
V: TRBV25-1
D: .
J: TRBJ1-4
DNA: TGTGCCAGCAGCCACTCCCGGGATATAGGTGAAAAACTGTTTTTT
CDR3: CASSHSRDIGEKLFF

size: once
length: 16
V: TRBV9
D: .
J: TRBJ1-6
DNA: TGTGCCAGCAGCGTAGGGGCGGCCGTAGGTAATTCACCCCTCCACTTT
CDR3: CASSVGAAVGNSPLHF

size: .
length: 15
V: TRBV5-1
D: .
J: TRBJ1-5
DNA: TGCGCCAGCAGCTTGGAAGGGTCTGACAATCAGCCCCAGCATTTT
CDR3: CASSLEGSDNQPQHF

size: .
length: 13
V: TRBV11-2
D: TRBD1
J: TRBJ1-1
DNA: TGTGCCAGCAGCCGTACAGGGGACACTGAAGCTTTCTTT
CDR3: CASSRTGDTEAFF

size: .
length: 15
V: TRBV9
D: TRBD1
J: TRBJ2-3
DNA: TGTGCCAGCAGCACGCGACAGGGAAGCACAGATACGCAGTATTTT
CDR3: CASSTRQGSTDTQYF

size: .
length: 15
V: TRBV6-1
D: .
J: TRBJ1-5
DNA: TGTGCCAGCAGTGATAGGCCAGCCTATAATCAGCCCCAGCATTTT
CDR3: CASSDRPAYNQPQHF

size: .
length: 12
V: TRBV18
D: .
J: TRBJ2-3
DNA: TGTGCCAGCTCACCGACCCTAGATACGCAGTATTTT
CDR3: CASSPTLDTQYF

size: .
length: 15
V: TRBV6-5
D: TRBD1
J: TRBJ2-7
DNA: TGTGCCAGCAGTACTGGACAGGGGAGTTCCTACGAGCAGTACTTC
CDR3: CASSTGQGSSYEQYF

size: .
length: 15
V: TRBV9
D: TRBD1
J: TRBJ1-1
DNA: TGTGCCAGCAGCTCGTTACAGGGGGCGGGGACTGAAGCTTTCTTT
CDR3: CASSSLQGAGTEAFF

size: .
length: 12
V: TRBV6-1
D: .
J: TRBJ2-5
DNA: TGTGCCAGTGGGACTGGAGAAGAGACCCAGTACTTC
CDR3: CASGTGEETQYF

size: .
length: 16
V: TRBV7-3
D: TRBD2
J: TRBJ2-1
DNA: TGTGCCAGCAGCGTGGGACTAGCGGGGTCCTACAATGAGCAGTTCTTC
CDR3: CASSVGLAGSYNEQFF

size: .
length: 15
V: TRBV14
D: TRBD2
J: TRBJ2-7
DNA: TGTGCCAGCAGCCTAGGCGGTAGCGGGAGACGCGAGCAGTACTTC
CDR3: CASSLGGSGRREQYF

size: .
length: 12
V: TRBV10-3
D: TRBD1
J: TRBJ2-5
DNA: TGTGCCATCGGACAGTCAGGGGGGACCCAGTACTTC
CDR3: CAIGQSGGTQYF

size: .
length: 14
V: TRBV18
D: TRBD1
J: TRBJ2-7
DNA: TGTGCCAGCTCACCTCTGACAGGGTTCCACGAGCAGTACTTC
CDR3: CASSPLTGFHEQYF

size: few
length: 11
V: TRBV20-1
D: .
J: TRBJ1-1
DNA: TGCAGTGCACGTGGTAACGCTGAAGCTTTCTTT
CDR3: CSARGNAEAFF

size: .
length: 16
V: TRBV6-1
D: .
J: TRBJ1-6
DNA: TGTGCCAGCAGTGAACGGGGGCCTGGGACTAATTCACCCCTCCACTTT
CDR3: CASSERGPGTNSPLHF

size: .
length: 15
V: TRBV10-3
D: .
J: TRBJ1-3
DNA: TGTGCCATCACCGAGGGGCCCGGCTCTGGAAACACCATATATTTT
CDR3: CAITEGPGSGNTIYF

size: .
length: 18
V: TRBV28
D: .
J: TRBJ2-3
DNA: TGTGCCAGCAGCGCCCTCCTCATCATAGCGGCCCGCCCAGATACGCAGTATTTT
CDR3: CASSALLIIAARPDTQYF

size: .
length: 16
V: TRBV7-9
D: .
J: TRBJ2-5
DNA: TGTGCCAGCAGCTTAATGGGGGGCGCCGTCCAAGAGACCCAGTACTTC
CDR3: CASSLMGGAVQETQYF

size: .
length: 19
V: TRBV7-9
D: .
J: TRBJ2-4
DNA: TGTGCCAGCAGCTTAGCGCTGTTCAGAGAGCCTTCTGCCAAAAACATTCAGTACTTC
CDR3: CASSLALFREPSAKNIQYF